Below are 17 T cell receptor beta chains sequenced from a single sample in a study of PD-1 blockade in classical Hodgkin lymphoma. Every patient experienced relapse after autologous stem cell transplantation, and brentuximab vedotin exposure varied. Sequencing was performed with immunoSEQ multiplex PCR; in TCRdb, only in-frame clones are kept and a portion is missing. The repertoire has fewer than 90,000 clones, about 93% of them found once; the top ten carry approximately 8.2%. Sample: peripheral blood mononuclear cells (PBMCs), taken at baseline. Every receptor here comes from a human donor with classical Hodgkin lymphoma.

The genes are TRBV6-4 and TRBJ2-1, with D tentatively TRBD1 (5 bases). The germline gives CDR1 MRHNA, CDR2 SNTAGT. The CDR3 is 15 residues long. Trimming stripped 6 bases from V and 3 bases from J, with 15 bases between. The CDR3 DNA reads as TGTGCCAGCAGAGCACAGGAATGGGGCTACAATGAGCAGTTCTTC. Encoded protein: CASRAQEWGYNEQFF.

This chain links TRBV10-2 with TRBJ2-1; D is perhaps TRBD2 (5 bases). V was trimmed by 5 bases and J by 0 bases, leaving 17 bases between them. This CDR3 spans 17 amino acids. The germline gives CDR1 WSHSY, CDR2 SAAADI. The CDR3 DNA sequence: TGCGCCAGCAGTAAGGGTACGGGATCTAGCTCCTACAATGAGCAGTTCTTC. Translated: CASSKGTGSSSYNEQFF.

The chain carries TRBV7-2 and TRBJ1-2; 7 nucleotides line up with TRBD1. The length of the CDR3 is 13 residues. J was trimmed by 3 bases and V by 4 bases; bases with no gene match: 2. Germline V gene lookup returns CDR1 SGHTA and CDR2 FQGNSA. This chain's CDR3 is CASSSGQYYGYTF. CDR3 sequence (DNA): TGTGCCAGCAGCTCGGGACAGTACTATGGCTACACCTTC. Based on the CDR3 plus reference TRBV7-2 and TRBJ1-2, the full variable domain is GAGVSQSPSNKVTEKGKDVELRCDPISGHTALYWYRQSLGQGLEFLIYFQGNSAPDKSGLPSDRFSAERTGGSVSTLTIQRTQQEDSAVYLCASSSGQYYGYTFGSGTRLTVV.

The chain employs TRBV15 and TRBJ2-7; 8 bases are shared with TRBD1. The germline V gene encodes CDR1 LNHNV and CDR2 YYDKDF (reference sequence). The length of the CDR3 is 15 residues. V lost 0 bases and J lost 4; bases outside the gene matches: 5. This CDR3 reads CATSRERTGSYEQYF. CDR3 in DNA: TGTGCCACCAGCAGAGAGAGGACAGGGAGTTACGAGCAGTACTTC.

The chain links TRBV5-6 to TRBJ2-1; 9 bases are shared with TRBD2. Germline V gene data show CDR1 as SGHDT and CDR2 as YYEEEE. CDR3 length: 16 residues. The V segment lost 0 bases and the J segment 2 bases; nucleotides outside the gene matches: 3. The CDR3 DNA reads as TGTGCCAGCAGCTTGGATATAGCGGGAGCCTACAATGAGCAGTTCTTC. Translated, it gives CASSLDIAGAYNEQFF.

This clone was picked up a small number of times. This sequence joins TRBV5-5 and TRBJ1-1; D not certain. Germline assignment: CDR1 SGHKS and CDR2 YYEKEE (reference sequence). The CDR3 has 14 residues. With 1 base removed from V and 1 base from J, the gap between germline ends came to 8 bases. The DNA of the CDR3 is TGTGCCAGCAGCTTGAGATGGAAGAACACTGAAGCTTTCTTT. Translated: CASSLRWKNTEAFF.

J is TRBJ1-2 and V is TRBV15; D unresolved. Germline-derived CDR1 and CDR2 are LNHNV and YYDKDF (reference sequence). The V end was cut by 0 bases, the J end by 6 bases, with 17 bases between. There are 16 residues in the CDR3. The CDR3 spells CATSRDGLGILDGYTF. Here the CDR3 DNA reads TGTGCCACCAGCAGAGATGGTCTTGGGATATTAGATGGCTACACCTTC.

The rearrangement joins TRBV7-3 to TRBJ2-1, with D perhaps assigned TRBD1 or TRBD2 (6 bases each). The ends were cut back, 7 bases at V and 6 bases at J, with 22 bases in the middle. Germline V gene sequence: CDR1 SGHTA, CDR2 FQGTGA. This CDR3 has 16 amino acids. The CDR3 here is CASNKGGPPNPNEQFF. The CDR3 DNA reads TGTGCCAGCAACAAGGGGGGCCCCCCAAACCCCAATGAGCAGTTCTTC.

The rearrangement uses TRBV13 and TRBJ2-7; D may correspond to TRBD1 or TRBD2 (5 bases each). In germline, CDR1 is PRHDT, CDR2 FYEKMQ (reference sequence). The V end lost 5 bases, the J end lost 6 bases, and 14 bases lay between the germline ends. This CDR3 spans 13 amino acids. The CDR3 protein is CASSLRGVGEQYF. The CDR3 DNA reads TGTGCCAGCAGCCTCAGAGGGGTGGGCGAGCAGTACTTC. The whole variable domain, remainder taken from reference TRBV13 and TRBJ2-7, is AAGVIQSPRHLIKEKRETATLKCYPIPRHDTVYWYQQGPGQDPQFLISFYEKMQSDKGSIPDRFSAQQFSDYHSELNMSSLELGDSALYFCASSLRGVGEQYFGPGTRLTVT.

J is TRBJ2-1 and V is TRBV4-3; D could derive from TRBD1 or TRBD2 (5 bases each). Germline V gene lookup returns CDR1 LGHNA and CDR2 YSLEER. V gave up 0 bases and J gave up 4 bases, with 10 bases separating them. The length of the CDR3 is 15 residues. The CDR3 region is CASSQDGGQYNEQFF. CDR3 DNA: TGCGCCAGCAGCCAAGATGGAGGACAATACAATGAGCAGTTCTTC.

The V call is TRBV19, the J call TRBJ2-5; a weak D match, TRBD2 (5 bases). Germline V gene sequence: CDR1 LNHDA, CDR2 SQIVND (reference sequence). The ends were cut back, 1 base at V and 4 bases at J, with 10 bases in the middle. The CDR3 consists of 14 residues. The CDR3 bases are TGTGCCAGTAGTATAGGGGTAGGGAGAGAGACCCAGTACTTC. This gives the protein CASSIGVGRETQYF.

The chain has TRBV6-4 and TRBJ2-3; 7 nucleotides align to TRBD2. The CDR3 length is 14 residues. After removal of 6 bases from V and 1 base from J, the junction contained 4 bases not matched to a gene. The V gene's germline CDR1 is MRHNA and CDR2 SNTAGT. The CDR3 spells CASSPGLRTDTQYF. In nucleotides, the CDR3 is TGTGCCAGCAGCCCGGGACTACGCACAGATACGCAGTATTTT.

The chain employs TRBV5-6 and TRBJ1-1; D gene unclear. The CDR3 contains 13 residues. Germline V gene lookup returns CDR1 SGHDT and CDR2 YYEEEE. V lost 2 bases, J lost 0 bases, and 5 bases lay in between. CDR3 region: CASSLEMNTEAFF. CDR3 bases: TGTGCCAGCAGCTTAGAAATGAACACTGAAGCTTTCTTT.

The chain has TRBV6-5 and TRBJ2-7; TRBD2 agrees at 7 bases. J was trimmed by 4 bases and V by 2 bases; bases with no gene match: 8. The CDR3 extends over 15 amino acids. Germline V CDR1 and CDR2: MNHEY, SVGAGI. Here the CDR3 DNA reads TGTGCCAGCAGTTACCTCCCTAGCGGCTCTTACGAGCAGTACTTC. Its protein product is CASSYLPSGSYEQYF.

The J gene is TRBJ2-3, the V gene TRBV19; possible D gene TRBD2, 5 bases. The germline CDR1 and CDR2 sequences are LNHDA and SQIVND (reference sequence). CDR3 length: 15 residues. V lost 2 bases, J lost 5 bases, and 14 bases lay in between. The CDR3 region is CASSILARSGDTQYF. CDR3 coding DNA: TGTGCCAGTAGTATACTAGCAAGATCGGGAGATACGCAGTATTTT.

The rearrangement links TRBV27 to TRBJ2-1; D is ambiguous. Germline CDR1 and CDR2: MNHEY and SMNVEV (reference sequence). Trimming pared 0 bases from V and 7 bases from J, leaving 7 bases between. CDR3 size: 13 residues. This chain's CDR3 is CASSLSWRNEQFF. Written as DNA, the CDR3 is TGTGCCAGCAGTTTATCGTGGCGGAATGAGCAGTTCTTC.

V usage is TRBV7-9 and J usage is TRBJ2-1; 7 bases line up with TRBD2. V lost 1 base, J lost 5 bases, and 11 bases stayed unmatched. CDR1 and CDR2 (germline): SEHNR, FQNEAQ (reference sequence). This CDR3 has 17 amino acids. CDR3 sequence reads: CASSLESLAGDDNEQFF. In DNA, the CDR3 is TGTGCCAGCAGCTTAGAATCACTGGCGGGAGACGACAATGAGCAGTTCTTC.